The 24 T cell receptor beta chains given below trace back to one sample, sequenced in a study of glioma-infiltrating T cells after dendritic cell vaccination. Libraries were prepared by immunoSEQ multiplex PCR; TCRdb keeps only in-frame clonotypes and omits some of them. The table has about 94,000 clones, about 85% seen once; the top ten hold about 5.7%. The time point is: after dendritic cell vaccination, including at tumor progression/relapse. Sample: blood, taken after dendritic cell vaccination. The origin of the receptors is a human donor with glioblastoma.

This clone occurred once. CDR3: CASSHQNADEQFF. In nucleotides, the CDR3 is TGTGCCAGCAGCCACCAAAACGCAGATGAGCAGTTCTTC. This chain joins TRBV4-2 and TRBJ2-1; D is uncertain. The germline CDR1 and CDR2 sequences are LGHNA and YNFKEQ. Trimming took off 3 bases at V and 8 bases at J, with 11 bases between the two ends. CDR3 length equals 13 residues.

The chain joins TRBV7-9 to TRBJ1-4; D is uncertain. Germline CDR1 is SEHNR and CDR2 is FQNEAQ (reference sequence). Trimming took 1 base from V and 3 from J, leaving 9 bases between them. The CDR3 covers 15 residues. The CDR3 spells CASSLDRGPNEKLFF. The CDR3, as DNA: TGTGCCAGCAGCTTAGACCGGGGTCCTAATGAAAAACTGTTTTTT. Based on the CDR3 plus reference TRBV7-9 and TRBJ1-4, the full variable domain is DTGVSQNPRHKITKRGQNVTFRCDPISEHNRLYWYRQTLGQGPEFLTYFQNEAQLEKSRLLSDRFSAERPKGSFSTLEIQRTEQGDSAMYLCASSLDRGPNEKLFFGSGTQLSVL.

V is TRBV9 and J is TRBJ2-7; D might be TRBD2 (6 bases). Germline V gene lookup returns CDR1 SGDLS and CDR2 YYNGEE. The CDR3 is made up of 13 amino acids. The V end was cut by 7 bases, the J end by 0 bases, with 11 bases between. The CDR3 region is CASGGSHSYEQYF. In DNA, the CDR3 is TGTGCCAGCGGGGGGTCTCACTCCTACGAGCAGTACTTC. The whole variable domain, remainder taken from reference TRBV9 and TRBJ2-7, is DSGVTQTPKHLITATGQRVTLRCSPRSGDLSVYWYQQSLDQGLQFLIQYYNGEERAKGNILERFSAQQFPDLHSELNLSSLELGDSALYFCASGGSHSYEQYFGPGTRLTVT.

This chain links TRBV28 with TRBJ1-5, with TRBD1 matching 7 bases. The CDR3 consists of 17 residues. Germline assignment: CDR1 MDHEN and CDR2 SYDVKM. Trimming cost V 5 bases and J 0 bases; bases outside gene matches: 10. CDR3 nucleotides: TGTGCCAGCAGTCCCTGGGGGACAGACGCTAGCAATCAGCCCCAGCATTTT. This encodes CASSPWGTDASNQPQHF. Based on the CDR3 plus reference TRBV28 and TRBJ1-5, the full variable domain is DVKVTQSSRYLVKRTGEKVFLECVQDMDHENMFWYRQDPGLGLRLIYFSYDVKMKEKGDIPEGYSVSREKKERFSLILESASTNQTSMYLCASSPWGTDASNQPQHFGDGTRLSIL.

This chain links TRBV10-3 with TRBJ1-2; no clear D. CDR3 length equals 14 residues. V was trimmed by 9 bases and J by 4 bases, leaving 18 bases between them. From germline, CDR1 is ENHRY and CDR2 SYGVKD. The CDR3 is CAIKSTNTIYGYTF. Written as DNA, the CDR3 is TGTGCCATTAAATCGACAAACACAATCTATGGCTACACCTTC.

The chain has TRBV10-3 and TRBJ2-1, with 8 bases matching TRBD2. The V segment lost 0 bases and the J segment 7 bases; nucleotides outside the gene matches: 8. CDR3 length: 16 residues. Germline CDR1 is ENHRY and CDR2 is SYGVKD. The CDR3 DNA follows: TGTGCCATCAGTGAGTCGACAGCGGGAGACGTTAATGAGCAGTTCTTC. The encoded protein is CAISESTAGDVNEQFF.

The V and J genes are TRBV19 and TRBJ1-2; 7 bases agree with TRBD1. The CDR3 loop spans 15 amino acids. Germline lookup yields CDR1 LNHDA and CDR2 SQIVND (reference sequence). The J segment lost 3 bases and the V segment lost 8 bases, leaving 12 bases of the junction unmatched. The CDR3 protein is CASHPGGGVDYGYTF. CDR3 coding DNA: TGTGCCAGTCACCCAGGGGGAGGAGTGGACTATGGCTACACCTTC. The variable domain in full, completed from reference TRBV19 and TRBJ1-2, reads DGGITQSPKYLFRKEGQNVTLSCEQNLNHDAMYWYRQDPGQGLRLIYYSQIVNDFQKGDIAEGYSVSREKKESFPLTVTSAQKNPTAFYLCASHPGGGVDYGYTFGSGTRLTVV.

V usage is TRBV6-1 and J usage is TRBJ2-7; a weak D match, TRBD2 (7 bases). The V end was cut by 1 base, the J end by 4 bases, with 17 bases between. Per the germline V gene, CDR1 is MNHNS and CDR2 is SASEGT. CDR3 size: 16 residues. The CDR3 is CASSEGKGGRPYEQYF. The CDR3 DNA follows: TGTGCCAGCAGTGAAGGAAAGGGGGGGCGTCCTTACGAGCAGTACTTC.

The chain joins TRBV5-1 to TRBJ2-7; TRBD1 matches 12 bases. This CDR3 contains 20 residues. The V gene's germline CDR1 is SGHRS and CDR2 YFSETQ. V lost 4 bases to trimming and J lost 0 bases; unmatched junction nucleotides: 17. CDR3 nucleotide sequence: TGCGCCAGCAGCCGATCCCTTTGGGACAGGGGGCGGAGGAGCTCCTACGAGCAGTACTTC. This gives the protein CASSRSLWDRGRRSSYEQYF.

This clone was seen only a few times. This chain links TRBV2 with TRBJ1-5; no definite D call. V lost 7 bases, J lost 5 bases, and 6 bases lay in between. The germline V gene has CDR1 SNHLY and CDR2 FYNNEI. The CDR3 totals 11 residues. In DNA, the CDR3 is TGTGCCAGCATTTCGGATCAGCCCCAGCATTTT. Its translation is CASISDQPQHF.

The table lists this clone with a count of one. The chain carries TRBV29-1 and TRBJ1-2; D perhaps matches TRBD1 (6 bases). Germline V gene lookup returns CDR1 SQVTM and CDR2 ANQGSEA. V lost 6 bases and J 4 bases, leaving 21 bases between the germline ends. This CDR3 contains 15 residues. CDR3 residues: CSVGASELKPYGYTF. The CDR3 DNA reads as TGCAGCGTGGGGGCCAGTGAACTTAAGCCCTATGGCTACACCTTC.

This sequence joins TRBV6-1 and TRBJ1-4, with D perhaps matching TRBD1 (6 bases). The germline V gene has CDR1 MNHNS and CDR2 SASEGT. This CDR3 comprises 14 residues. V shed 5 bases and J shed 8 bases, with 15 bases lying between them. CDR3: CASSPQGKREKLFF. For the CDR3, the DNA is TGTGCCAGCAGTCCACAGGGTAAACGGGAAAAACTGTTTTTT.

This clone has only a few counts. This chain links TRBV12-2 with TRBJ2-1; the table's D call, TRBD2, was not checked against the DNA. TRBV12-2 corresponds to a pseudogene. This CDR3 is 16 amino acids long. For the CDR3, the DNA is TGTGCAAGTCGCTTAGCGGAGGCGCGACCCTACAATGAGCAGTTCTTC. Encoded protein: CASRLAEARPYNEQFF.

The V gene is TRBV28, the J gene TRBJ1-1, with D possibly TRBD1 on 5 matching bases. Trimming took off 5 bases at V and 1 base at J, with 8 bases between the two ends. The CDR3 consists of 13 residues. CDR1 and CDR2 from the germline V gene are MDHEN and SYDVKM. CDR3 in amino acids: CASSPRANTEAFF. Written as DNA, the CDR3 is TGTGCCAGCAGTCCCAGGGCGAACACTGAAGCTTTCTTT.

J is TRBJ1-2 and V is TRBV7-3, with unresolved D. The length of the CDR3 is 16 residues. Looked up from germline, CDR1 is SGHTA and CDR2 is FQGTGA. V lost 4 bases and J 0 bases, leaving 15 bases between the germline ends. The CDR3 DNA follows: TGTGCCAGCAGCTCTGAGCGGAAAATAGCTAACTATGGCTACACCTTC. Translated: CASSSERKIANYGYTF.

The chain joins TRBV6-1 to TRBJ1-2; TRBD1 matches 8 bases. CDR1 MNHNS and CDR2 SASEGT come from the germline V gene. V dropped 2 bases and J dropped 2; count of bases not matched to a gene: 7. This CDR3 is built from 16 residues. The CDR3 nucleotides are TGTGCCAGCAGTGAACAAAGGACAGGGAGCAACTATGGCTACACCTTC. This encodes CASSEQRTGSNYGYTF.

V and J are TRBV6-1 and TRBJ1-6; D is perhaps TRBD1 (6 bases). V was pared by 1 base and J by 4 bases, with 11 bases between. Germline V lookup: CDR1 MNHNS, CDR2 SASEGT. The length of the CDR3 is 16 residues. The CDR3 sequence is CASSEEGQGYNSPLHF. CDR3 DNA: TGTGCCAGCAGTGAAGAGGGACAAGGATATAATTCACCCCTCCACTTT.

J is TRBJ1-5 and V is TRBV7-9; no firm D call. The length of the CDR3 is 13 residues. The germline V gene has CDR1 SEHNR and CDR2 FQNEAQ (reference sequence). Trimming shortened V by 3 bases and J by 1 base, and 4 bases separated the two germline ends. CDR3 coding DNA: TGTGCCAGCAGCTTCGGGAGCAATCAGCCCCAGCATTTT. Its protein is CASSFGSNQPQHF.

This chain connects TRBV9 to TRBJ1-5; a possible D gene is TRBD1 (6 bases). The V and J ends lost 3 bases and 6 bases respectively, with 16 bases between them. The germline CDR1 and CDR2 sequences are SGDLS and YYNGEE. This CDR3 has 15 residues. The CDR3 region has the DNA TGTGCCAGCAGCGCAACAGGGCATGAGAGTCAGCCCCAGCATTTT. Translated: CASSATGHESQPQHF.

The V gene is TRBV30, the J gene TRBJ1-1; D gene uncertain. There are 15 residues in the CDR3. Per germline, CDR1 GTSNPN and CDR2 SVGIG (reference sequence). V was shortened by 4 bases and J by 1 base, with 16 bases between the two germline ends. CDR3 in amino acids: CAWTRTHIRNTEAFF. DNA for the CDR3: TGTGCCTGGACCCGAACCCACATACGGAACACTGAAGCTTTCTTT. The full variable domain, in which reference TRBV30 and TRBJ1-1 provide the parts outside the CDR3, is SQTIHQWPATLVQPVGSPLSLECTVEGTSNPNLYWYRQAAGRGLQLLFYSVGIGQISSEVPQNLSASRPQDRQFILSSKKLLLSDSGFYLCAWTRTHIRNTEAFFGQGTRLTVV.

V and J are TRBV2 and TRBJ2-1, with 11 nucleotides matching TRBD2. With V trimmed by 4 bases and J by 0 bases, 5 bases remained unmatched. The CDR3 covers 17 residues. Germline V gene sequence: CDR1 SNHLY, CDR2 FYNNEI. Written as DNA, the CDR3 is TGTGCCAGCAGTGTTCTAGCGGGGGGCTTCTCCTACAATGAGCAGTTCTTC. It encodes CASSVLAGGFSYNEQFF.

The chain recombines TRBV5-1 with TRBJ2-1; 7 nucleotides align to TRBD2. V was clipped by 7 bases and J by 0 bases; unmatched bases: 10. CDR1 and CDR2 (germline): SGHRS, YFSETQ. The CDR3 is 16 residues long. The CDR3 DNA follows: TGCGCCAGCTCCGAGGTGGGGGGGAGCTCCTACAATGAGCAGTTCTTC. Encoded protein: CASSEVGGSSYNEQFF.

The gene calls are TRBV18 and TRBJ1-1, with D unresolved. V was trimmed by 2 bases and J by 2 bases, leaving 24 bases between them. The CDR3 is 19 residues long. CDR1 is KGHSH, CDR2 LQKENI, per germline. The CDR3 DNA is TGTGCCAGCTCACCAACGCCAACCGGGAACCTTGGTGGCAACACTGAAGCTTTCTTT. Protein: CASSPTPTGNLGGNTEAFF.

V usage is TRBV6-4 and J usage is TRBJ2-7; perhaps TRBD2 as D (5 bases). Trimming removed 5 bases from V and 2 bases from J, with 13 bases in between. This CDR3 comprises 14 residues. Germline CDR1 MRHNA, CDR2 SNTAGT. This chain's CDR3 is CASSCAGPTYEQYF. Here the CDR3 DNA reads TGTGCCAGCAGTTGTGCGGGTCCGACCTACGAGCAGTACTTC.